The 16 T cell receptor beta chains below come from one sample, sequenced in a study of T cells expressing NK-cell markers. Following a re-call of the 5' RACE reads, TCRdb has one entry per CDR3 protein and lacks DNA. This specimen shows about 460,000 distinct CDR3 sequences; the ten leading clones hold about 1.5%. Sample: blood T cells: a sorted CD56 or NKG2C T cell subset, CD4+ or CD8+ T cells, or bulk PBMC T cells (not recorded which). Receptor source: a woman aged 45-65 years in good health.

The V gene is TRBV6-2 or TRBV6-3, the J gene TRBJ2-1; without DNA, the TCRdb call of TRBD2 cannot be checked. CDR3 length: 12 residues. Looked up from germline, CDR1 is MNHEY and CDR2 is SVGEGT. CDR3 protein: CASSQPRWKQFF.

V gene TRBV5-1 combines with J gene TRBJ2-5; the TCRdb D gene call, TRBD1, has no DNA to confirm it. The germline CDR1 and CDR2 sequences are SGHRS and YFSETQ. This CDR3 has 17 residues. CDR3 protein: CASSSLGQGARQETQYF.

This rearrangement joins TRBV5-6 to TRBJ2-3; TCRdb designates TRBD1, a call that cannot be tested without DNA. The CDR3 has 15 amino acids. Per the germline V gene, CDR1 is SGHDT and CDR2 is YYEEEE. This CDR3 reads CASSPNRGSTDTQYF.

The chain couples TRBV11-3 to TRBJ2-1. The CDR3 loop spans 13 amino acids. The V gene's germline CDR1 is SGHNT and CDR2 YENEEA. The CDR3 is CASSIRHYNEQFF.

V gene TRBV5-5 combines with J gene TRBJ2-1. This CDR3 contains 16 residues. CDR1 SGHKS and CDR2 YYEKEE come from the germline V gene (reference sequence). This CDR3 reads CASISFIKLPNNEQFF.

The chain couples TRBV12-3 or TRBV12-4 to TRBJ2-7; TCRdb returns TRBD1, unconfirmable since there is no DNA. The CDR3 sequence is 14 residues long. The chain's CDR3 is CASRAPGRLLEQYF.

The chain recombines TRBV2 with TRBJ2-3; lacking DNA, the TRBD2 call made by TCRdb goes unchecked. The CDR3 runs to 15 residues. Germline CDR1 SNHLY, CDR2 FYNNEI. This CDR3 reads CASSPRGLHTDTQYF.

The rearrangement joins TRBV11-3 to TRBJ2-2; no DNA is available, so the TRBD2 call from TCRdb remains unchecked. Germline values: CDR1 SGHNT, CDR2 YENEEA. The CDR3 is made up of 18 amino acids. This CDR3 is CASSLEGPTAPPAGELFF.

This rearrangement joins TRBV7-8 to TRBJ1-1. The CDR3 is 14 residues long. Germline V gene sequence: CDR1 SGHVS, CDR2 FQNEAQ. This CDR3 is CASSSERMNTEAFF.

The chain employs TRBV10-3 and TRBJ2-7; the TCRdb call, TRBD2, lacks DNA for checking. The CDR3 is 16 amino acids. The germline V gene has CDR1 ENHRY and CDR2 SYGVKD. CDR3 in amino acids: CAIAGGGLAGIYEQYF.

The chain uses TRBV5-1 and TRBJ2-1; TCRdb's D call of TRBD2 is untestable without DNA. This CDR3 spans 17 amino acids. Germline values: CDR1 SGHRS, CDR2 YFSETQ. The CDR3 loop is CASSYGTSGRDNNEQFF. Together with reference TRBV5-1 and TRBJ2-1, the CDR3 gives the full variable domain: KAGVTQTPRYLIKTRGQQVTLSCSPISGHRSVSWYQQTPGQGLQFLFEYFSETQRNKGNFPGRFSGRQFSNSRSEMNVSTLELGDSALYLCASSYGTSGRDNNEQFFGPGTRLTVL.

V usage is TRBV5-6 and J usage is TRBJ1-5. The CDR3 is made up of 13 amino acids. Germline lookup yields CDR1 SGHDT and CDR2 YYEEEE. This CDR3 reads CASSRRNNQPQHF. Supplemented by reference TRBV5-6 and TRBJ1-5, the full variable domain reads DAGVTQSPTHLIKTRGQQVTLRCSPKSGHDTVSWYQQALGQGPQFIFQYYEEEERQRGNFPDRFSGHQFPNYSSELNVNALLLGDSALYLCASSRRNNQPQHFGDGTRLSIL.

The chain recombines TRBV24-1 with TRBJ2-1. Germline V gene lookup returns CDR1 KGHDR and CDR2 SFDVKD. The CDR3 extends over 11 amino acids. CDR3 in amino acids: CATPNGDEQFF.

The J gene is TRBJ2-1, the V gene TRBV5-4; TCRdb's D gene call, TRBD2, goes unchecked for lack of DNA. The CDR3 has 15 amino acids. CDR1 and CDR2 from the germline V gene are SGHNT and YYREEE (reference sequence). The CDR3 protein is CASSLQGSGGNEQFF.

The chain links TRBV6-5 to TRBJ1-4; TCRdb outputs TRBD1, but without DNA this stays unchecked. This CDR3 spans 16 amino acids. CDR1 MNHEY and CDR2 SVGAGI come from the germline V gene. CDR3 amino acids: CASSYSYRGANEKLFF.

The CDR3 sequence: CASSTFSGGLSYTF. The chain carries TRBV28 and TRBJ1-2; TCRdb indicates TRBD1, and absent DNA this call remains unverified. CDR3 size: 14 residues. Germline V gene sequence: CDR1 MDHEN, CDR2 SYDVKM.